This TCR beta chain was recovered during a study of cytomegalovirus exposure and HLA in healthy donors. At the level of the study: There were about 85 million unique TCRs (from HLA-typed donors) in an early data release. Study-level points and caveats: As a later analysis showed, a missense DCLRE1C variant was linked to trimming of TCR beta V- and J-genes.

The primer mix had 60 Vbeta and 13 Jbeta primers. Clones were read by immunoSEQ multiplex PCR, and TCRdb kept only the in-frame ones, dropping some. The sample shows 120,000 or so clones, around four fifths of them seen only once. The V gene end was trimmed by 1 base and the J gene end by 3 bases; junction bases not matched to a gene: 3. This CDR3 is 14 amino acids long. CDR1 is PRHDT, CDR2 FYEKMQ, per germline (reference sequence). Worth noting for this clone: Its antigen is unidentified.

Donors sampled were nominally healthy, though unrecorded immune exposures were likely. The genes are TRBV13 and TRBJ2-7; 7 nucleotides align to TRBD2. The receptor was derived from a man between 18 and 35 years old in good health and CMV-seropositive. What was sequenced was PBMCs. CDR3 coding DNA: TGTGCCAGCAGCTTAGCGGGGGGTCTCTACGAGCAGTACTTC. This translates into CASSLAGGLYEQYF.